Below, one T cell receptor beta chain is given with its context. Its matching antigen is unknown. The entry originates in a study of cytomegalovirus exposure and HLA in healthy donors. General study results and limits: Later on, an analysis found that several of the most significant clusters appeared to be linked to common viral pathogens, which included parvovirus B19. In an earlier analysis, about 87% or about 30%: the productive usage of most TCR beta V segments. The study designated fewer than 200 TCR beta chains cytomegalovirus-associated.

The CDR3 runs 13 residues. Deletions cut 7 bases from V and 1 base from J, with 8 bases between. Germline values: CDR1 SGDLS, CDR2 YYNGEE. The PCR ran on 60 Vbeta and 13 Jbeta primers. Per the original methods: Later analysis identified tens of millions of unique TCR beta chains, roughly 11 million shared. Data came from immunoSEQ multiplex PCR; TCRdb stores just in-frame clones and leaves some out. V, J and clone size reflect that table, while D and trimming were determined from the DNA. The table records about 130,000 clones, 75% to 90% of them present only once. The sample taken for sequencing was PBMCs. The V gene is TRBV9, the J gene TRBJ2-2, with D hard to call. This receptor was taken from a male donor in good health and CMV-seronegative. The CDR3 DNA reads TGTGCCAGCGCCACCGGGAACACCGGGGAGCTGTTTTTT. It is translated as CASATGNTGELFF. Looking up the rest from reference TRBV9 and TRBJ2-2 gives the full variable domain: DSGVTQTPKHLITATGQRVTLRCSPRSGDLSVYWYQQSLDQGLQFLIQYYNGEERAKGNILERFSAQQFPDLHSELNLSSLELGDSALYFCASATGNTGELFFGEGSRLTVL.